This T cell receptor beta chain is from a study of long-term antiretroviral therapy in people with HIV. Whole-study findings and limits: Compared with controls, HIV repertoires showed narrower CDR3 length ranges. The clones with expansion before ART were dominant in the repertoire at all time points.

As to this clone: The target antigen is unknown.

Sequencing relied on immunoSEQ assay v3.0, run at survey level. Clones were sequenced by immunoSEQ multiplex PCR, and TCRdb holds only the in-frame ones, with some missing. This table holds 20,000 to 25,000 clones, roughly four fifths found once. Sequencing was performed on unsorted PBMCs, taken 0.5 years after starting antiretroviral therapy. The receptor was derived from a man younger than 35 with HIV.

The DNA of the CDR3 is TGTGCCAGCAGCTTGGAGGCCGAGTACGAGCAGTACTTC. Its protein is CASSLEAEYEQYF. The chain employs TRBV5-4 and TRBJ2-7; D gene uncertain. The length of the CDR3 is 13 residues. Germline values: CDR1 SGHNT, CDR2 YYREEE (reference sequence). Trimming left V 0 bases short and J 4 bases short, with 8 bases between.